The 15 T cell receptor beta chains in this list originate from one sample, sequenced in a study of blood T cell repertoires in COVID-19. Here immunoSEQ multiplex PCR was the method, and the copy in TCRdb shows in-frame clones only, minus some. Of about 85,000 clones detected, around 88% appear once; the ten largest clones hold 5% to 6.5%. Sequenced material: peripheral blood. These TCRs come from a man aged 60 to 75 with acute or convalescent COVID-19.

The chain uses TRBV7-2 and TRBJ2-7; D is perhaps TRBD1 (6 bases). The CDR3 is made up of 14 amino acids. V was shortened by 1 base and J by 3 bases, with 10 bases between the two germline ends. Looked up from germline, CDR1 is SGHTA and CDR2 is FQGNSA. The CDR3 DNA reads TGTGCCAGCAGCTTAGGGCCAGGGGTCTACGAGCAGTACTTC. This encodes CASSLGPGVYEQYF.

The chain carries TRBV30 and TRBJ1-6; TRBD1 matches at 9 bases. The CDR3 runs to 14 residues. The trim removed 5 bases at V and 7 bases at J, leaving 6 bases unmatched. Germline V CDR1 and CDR2: GTSNPN, SVGIG (reference sequence). The CDR3, as DNA: TGTGCCTGGGAGGGACAGGGCGGAAATTCACCCCTCCACTTT. This sequence encodes CAWEGQGGNSPLHF.

The rearrangement uses TRBV6-5 and TRBJ1-5; 7 bases are a match to TRBD1. Germline CDR1 reads MNHEY; CDR2 reads SVGAGI. The V segment lost 5 bases and the J segment 7 bases; nucleotides outside the gene matches: 8. This CDR3 region has 14 residues. CDR3 sequence (DNA): TGTGCCAGCAGTCACGACAGGGTAGGGCAGCCCCAGCATTTT. It encodes CASSHDRVGQPQHF.

The J gene is TRBJ2-5, the V gene TRBV5-1; tentatively, D is TRBD1 (5 bases). Between the trimmed V and J ends, which lost 3 bases and 1 base, there was a span of 10 bases. CDR3 length: 14 residues. Germline V gene sequence: CDR1 SGHRS, CDR2 YFSETQ. CDR3 loop: CASSWDDSQETQYF. The CDR3 DNA is TGCGCCAGCAGCTGGGATGACAGCCAAGAGACCCAGTACTTC.

The chain employs TRBV10-2 and TRBJ2-7; no clear D gene. Trimming left V 3 bases short and J 2 bases short, with 5 bases between. This CDR3 contains 12 residues. CDR1 is WSHSY and CDR2 is SAAADI in the germline V gene. CDR3 sequence (DNA): TGCGCCAGCAGTGAAGCCACCTACGAGCAGTACTTC. This encodes CASSEATYEQYF.

This rearrangement joins TRBV24-1 to TRBJ2-5; D uncertain. The germline CDR1 and CDR2 sequences are KGHDR and SFDVKD. With 4 bases removed from V and 4 bases from J, the gap between germline ends came to 12 bases. The CDR3 runs to 14 residues. CDR3 in DNA: TGTGCCACCAGTGAGGCCCATTTTGGAGAGACCCAGTACTTC. It translates to CATSEAHFGETQYF.

The chain couples TRBV6-6 to TRBJ1-5; the match to TRBD1 covers 9 bases. Germline V lookup: CDR1 MNHNY, CDR2 SVGAGI (reference sequence). Trimming cost V 5 bases and J 5 bases; bases outside gene matches: 10. This CDR3 has 16 residues. CDR3 DNA sequence: TGTGCCAGCAGTACGCCCTGGGACAGGGAAGATCAGCCCCAGCATTTT. It specifies CASSTPWDREDQPQHF.

This clone was picked up a small number of times. The gene calls are TRBV5-4 and TRBJ1-1; D is undetermined. The CDR3 length is 14 residues. CDR1 is SGHNT and CDR2 is YYREEE in the germline V gene (reference sequence). V was pared by 2 bases and J by 2 bases, with 10 bases between. CDR3 DNA sequence: TGTGCCAGCAGCTTTTACCGGGGAAACACTGAAGCTTTCTTT. This encodes CASSFYRGNTEAFF.

The chain combines TRBV6-5 with TRBJ1-2; D is possibly TRBD1 (5 bases). The CDR3 length is 14 residues. The V and J ends lost 5 bases and 3 bases respectively, with 13 bases between them. Germline V gene sequence: CDR1 MNHEY, CDR2 SVGAGI. The CDR3 bases are TGTGCCAGCAGTCCAAGTAGGGGTGACTATGGCTACACCTTC. It is translated as CASSPSRGDYGYTF.

This rearrangement joins TRBV6-5 to TRBJ1-6; maybe TRBD1 (6 bases). Germline CDR1 reads MNHEY; CDR2 reads SVGAGI. The CDR3 contains 12 residues. The V end was cut by 6 bases, the J end by 9 bases, with 9 bases between. The DNA for the CDR3 is TGTGCCAGCAGCAGGGGAAGTTCACCCCTCCACTTT. Protein: CASSRGSSPLHF.

The rearrangement uses TRBV2 and TRBJ1-5; D gene unclear. Deletions cut 7 bases from V and 2 bases from J, with 9 bases between. CDR1 is SNHLY and CDR2 is FYNNEI in the germline V gene. The CDR3 contains 13 residues. DNA for the CDR3: TGTGCCAGCACCTCCGCGGGCAATCAGCCCCAGCATTTT. As protein: CASTSAGNQPQHF.

This clone was seen a handful of times. The J gene is TRBJ2-5, the V gene TRBV7-2; D may be TRBD2 (6 bases). Germline values: CDR1 SGHTA, CDR2 FQGNSA. Trimming shortened V by 2 bases and J by 0 bases, and 16 bases separated the two germline ends. This CDR3 has 17 amino acids. CDR3 DNA sequence: TGTGCCAGCAGCTTACTTCCCCCCGCGGGGTACCAAGAGACCCAGTACTTC. Translation: CASSLLPPAGYQETQYF.

This chain connects TRBV19 to TRBJ2-7; 7 bases are shared with TRBD1. The trim removed 4 bases at V and 4 bases at J, leaving 4 bases unmatched. In germline, CDR1 is LNHDA, CDR2 SQIVND (reference sequence). CDR3 size: 13 residues. The CDR3 region has the DNA TGTGCCAGTAGTAGGGACAGACCTTACGAGCAGTACTTC. It is translated as CASSRDRPYEQYF.

This chain connects TRBV24-1 to TRBJ1-6, with 9 bases matching TRBD1. J was trimmed by 10 bases and V by 0 bases; bases with no gene match: 6. The CDR3 runs to 16 residues. Germline V lookup: CDR1 KGHDR, CDR2 SFDVKD. For the CDR3, the DNA is TGTGCCACCAGTGATTTGCACAGGGGGCGCGAATCACCCCTCCACTTT. Its protein is CATSDLHRGRESPLHF.

This clone was seen once. The chain recombines TRBV4-3 with TRBJ1-2, with no clear D. Germline V gives CDR1 LGHNA, CDR2 YSLEER. V lost 0 bases, J lost 5 bases, and 7 bases lay in between. There are 13 residues in the CDR3. The CDR3 loop reads CASSQDLAYGYTF. The CDR3 DNA reads TGCGCCAGCAGCCAAGACTTAGCGTATGGCTACACCTTC.